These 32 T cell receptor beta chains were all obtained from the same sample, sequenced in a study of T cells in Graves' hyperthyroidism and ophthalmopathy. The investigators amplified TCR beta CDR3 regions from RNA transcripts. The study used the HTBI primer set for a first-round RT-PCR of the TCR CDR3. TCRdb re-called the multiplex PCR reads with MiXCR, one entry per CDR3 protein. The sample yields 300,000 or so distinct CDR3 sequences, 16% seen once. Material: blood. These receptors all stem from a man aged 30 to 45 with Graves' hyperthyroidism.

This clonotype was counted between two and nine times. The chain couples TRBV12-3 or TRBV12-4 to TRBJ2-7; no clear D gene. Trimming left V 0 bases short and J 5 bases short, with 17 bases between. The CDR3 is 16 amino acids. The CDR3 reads CASSLAGRSIIDEQYF. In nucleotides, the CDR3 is TGTGCCAGCAGTTTAGCCGGCAGGTCTATCATAGACGAGCAGTACTTC.

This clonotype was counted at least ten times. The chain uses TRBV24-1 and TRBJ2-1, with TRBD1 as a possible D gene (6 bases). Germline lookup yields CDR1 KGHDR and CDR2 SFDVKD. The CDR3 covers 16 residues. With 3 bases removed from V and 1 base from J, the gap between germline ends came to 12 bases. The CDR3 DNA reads TGTGCCACCAGTGATGGTGGGGGCGCTTCCTACAATGAGCAGTTCTTC. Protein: CATSDGGGASYNEQFF.

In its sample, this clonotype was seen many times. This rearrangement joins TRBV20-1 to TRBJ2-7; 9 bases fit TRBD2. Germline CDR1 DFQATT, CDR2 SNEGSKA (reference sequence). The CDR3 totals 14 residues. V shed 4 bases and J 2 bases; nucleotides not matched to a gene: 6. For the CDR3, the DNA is TGCAGTGCTAAAGGGTCTAGCGGGGCCTACGAGCAGTACTTC. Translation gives CSAKGSSGAYEQYF.

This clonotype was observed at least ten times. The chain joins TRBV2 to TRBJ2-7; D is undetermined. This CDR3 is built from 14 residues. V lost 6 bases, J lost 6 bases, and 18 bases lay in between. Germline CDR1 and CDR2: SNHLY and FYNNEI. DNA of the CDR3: TGTGCCAGCAGGGCCCCCAGCGTCGGTGGCGAGCAGTACTTC. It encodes CASRAPSVGGEQYF. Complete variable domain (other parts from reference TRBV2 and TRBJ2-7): EPEVTQTPSHQVTQMGQEVILRCVPISNHLYFYWYRQILGQKVEFLVSFYNNEISEKSEIFDDQFSVERPDGSNFTLKIRSTKLEDSAMYFCASRAPSVGGEQYFGPGTRLTVT.

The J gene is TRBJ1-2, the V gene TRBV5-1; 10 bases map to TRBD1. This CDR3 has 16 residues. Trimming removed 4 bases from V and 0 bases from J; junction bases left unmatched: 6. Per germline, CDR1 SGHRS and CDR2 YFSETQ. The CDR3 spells CASSLSGTGANYGYTF. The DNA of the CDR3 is TGCGCCAGCAGCCTGAGCGGGACAGGGGCTAACTATGGCTACACCTTC.

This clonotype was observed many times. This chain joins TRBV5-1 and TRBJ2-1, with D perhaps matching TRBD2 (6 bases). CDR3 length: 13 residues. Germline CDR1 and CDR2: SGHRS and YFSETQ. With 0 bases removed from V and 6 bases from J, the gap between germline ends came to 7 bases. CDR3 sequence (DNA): TGCGCCAGCAGCTTGGGCGGGACCAATGAGCAGTTCTTC. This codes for CASSLGGTNEQFF.

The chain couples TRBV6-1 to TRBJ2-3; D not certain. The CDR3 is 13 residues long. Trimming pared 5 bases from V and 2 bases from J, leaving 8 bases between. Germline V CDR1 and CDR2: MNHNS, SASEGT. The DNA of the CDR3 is TGTGCCAGCAGTCCCGGTCCCACAGATACGCAGTATTTT. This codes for CASSPGPTDTQYF.

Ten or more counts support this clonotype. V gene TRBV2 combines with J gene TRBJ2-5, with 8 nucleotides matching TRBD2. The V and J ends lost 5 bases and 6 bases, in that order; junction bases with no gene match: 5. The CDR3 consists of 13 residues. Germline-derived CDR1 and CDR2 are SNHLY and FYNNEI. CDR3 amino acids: CASSTGGGQTQYF. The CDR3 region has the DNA TGTGCCAGCAGTACCGGGGGGGGGCAGACCCAGTACTTC. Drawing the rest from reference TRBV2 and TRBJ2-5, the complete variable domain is EPEVTQTPSHQVTQMGQEVILRCVPISNHLYFYWYRQILGQKVEFLVSFYNNEISEKSEIFDDQFSVERPDGSNFTLKIRSTKLEDSAMYFCASSTGGGQTQYFGPGTRLLVL.

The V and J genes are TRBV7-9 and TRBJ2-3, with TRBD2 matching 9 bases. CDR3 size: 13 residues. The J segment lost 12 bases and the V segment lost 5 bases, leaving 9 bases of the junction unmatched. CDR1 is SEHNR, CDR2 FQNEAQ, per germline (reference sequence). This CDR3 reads CASSDALAGAQYF. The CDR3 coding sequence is TGTGCCAGCAGCGACGCCTTAGCGGGAGCACAGTATTTT.

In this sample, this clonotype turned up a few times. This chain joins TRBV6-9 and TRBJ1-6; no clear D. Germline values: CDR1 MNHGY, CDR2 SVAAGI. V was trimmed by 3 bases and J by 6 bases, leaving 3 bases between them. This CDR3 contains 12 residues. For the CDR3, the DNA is TGTGCCAGCAGTTACAGTAATTCACCCCTCCACTTT. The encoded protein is CASSYSNSPLHF.

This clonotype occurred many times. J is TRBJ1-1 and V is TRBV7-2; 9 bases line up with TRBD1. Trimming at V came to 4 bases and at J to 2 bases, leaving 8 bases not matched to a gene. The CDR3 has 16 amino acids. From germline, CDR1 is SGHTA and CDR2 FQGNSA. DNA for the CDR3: TGTGCCAGCAGCTATCGACAGGGGGGGGGAAACACTGAAGCTTTCTTT. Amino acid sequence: CASSYRQGGGNTEAFF.

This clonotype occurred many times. The CDR3 reads CASFPGRMVYNEQFF. CDR3 nucleotide sequence: TGTGCCAGCTTCCCGGGACGGATGGTATACAATGAGCAGTTCTTC. The chain links TRBV28 to TRBJ2-1; either TRBD1 or TRBD2 may fit D (5 bases each). Between the trimmed V and J ends, which lost 8 bases and 4 bases, there was a span of 18 bases. Germline-derived CDR1 and CDR2 are MDHEN and SYDVKM. The CDR3 extends over 15 amino acids.

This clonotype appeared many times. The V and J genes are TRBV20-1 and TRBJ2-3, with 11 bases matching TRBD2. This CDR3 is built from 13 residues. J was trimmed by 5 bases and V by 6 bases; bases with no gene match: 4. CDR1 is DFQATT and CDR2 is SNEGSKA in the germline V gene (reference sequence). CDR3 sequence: CSARLAGLDTQYF. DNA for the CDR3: TGCAGTGCGAGACTAGCGGGATTAGATACGCAGTATTTT.

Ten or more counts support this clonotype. The DNA of the CDR3 is TGTGCCAGCAGCACAGCGGTAAGCTCCTACAATGAGCAGTTCTTC. Translation gives CASSTAVSSYNEQFF. The V gene is TRBV7-3, the J gene TRBJ2-1; tentatively, D is TRBD2 (5 bases). CDR3 length: 15 amino acids. CDR1 SGHTA and CDR2 FQGTGA come from the germline V gene. With 5 bases removed from V and 0 bases from J, the gap between germline ends came to 11 bases.

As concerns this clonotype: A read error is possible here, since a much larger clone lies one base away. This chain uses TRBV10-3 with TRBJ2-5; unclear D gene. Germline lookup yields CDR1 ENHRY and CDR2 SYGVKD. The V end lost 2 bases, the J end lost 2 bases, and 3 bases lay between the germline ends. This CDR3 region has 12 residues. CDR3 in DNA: TGTGCCATCAGTGAGGGTCAAGAGACCCAGTACTTC. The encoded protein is CAISEGQETQYF.

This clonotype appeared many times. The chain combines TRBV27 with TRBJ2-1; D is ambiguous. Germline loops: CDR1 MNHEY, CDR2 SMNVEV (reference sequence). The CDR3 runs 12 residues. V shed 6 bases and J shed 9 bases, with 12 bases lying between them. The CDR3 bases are TGTGCCAGCAGATCCGTCAGCTTTGAGCAGTTCTTC. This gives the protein CASRSVSFEQFF.

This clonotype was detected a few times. The CDR3 reads CASSEGLAPPYNEQFF. The DNA of the CDR3 is TGTGCCAGCAGCGAGGGACTAGCGCCTCCCTACAATGAGCAGTTCTTC. The chain links TRBV7-9 to TRBJ2-1; 10 bases fit TRBD2. The trim removed 5 bases at V and 2 bases at J, leaving 6 bases unmatched. Germline V CDR1 and CDR2: SEHNR, FQNEAQ (reference sequence). CDR3 length: 16 amino acids.

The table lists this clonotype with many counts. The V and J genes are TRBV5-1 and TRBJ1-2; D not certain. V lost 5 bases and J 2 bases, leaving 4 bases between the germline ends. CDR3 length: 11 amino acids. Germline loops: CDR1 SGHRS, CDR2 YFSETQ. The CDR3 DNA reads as TGCGCCAGCAGACGGAACTATGGCTACACCTTC. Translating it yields CASRRNYGYTF.

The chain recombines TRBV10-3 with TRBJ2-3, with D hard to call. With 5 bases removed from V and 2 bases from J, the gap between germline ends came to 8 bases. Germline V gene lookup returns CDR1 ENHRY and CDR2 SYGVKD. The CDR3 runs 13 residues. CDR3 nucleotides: TGTGCCATCAGTCCCGGCGCCACAGATACGCAGTATTTT. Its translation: CAISPGATDTQYF.

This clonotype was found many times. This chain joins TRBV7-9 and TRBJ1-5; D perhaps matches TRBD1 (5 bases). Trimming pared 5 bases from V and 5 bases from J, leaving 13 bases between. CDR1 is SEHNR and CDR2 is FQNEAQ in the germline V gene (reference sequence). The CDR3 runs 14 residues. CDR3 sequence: CASSPWDGDQPQHF. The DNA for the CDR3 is TGTGCCAGCAGCCCATGGGACGGCGATCAGCCCCAGCATTTT.

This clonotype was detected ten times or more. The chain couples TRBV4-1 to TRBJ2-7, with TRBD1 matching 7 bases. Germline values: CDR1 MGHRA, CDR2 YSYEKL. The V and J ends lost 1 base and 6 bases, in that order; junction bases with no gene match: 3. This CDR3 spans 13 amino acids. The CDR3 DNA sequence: TGCGCCAGCAGCCAAGGCGGACAGGCCGAGCAGTACTTC. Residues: CASSQGGQAEQYF.

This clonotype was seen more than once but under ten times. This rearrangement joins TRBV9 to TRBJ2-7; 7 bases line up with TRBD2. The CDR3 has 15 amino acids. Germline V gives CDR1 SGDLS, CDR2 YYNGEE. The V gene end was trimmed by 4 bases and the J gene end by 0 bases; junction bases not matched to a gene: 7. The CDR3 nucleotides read TGTGCCAGCAGCTCGGGAGGATCAAGCTCCTACGAGCAGTACTTC. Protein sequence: CASSSGGSSSYEQYF.

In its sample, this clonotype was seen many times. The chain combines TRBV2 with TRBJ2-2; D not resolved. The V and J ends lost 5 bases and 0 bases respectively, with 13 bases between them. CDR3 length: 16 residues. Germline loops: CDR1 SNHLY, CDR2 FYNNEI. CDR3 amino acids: CASSTTRPPNTGELFF. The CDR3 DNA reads TGTGCCAGCAGTACTACACGACCCCCGAACACCGGGGAGCTGTTTTTT.

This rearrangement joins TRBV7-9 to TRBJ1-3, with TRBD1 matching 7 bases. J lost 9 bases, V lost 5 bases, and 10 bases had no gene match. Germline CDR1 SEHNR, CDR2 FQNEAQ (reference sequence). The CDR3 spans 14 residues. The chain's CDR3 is CASSRDSRIPTIYF. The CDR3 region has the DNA TGTGCCAGCAGCAGGGACAGTAGAATACCCACCATATATTTT.

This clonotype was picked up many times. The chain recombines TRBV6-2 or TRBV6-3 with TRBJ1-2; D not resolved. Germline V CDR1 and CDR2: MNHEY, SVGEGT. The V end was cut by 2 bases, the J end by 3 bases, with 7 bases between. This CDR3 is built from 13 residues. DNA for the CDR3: TGTGCCAGCAGTTACGGCAGCTACTATGGCTACACCTTC. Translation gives CASSYGSYYGYTF.

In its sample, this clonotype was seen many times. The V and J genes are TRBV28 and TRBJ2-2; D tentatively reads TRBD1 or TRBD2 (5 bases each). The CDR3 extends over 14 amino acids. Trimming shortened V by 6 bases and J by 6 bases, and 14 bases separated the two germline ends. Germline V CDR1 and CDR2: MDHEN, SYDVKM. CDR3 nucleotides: TGTGCCAGCAGGCCGGGACCAACTTCCGGGGAGCTGTTTTTT. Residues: CASRPGPTSGELFF.

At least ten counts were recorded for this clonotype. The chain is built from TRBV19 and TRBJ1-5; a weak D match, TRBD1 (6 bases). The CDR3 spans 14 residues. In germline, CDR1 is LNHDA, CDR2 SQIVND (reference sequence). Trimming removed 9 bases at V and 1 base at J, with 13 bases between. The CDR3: CASTGSGSNQPQHF. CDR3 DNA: TGTGCCAGCACAGGGTCCGGGAGCAATCAGCCCCAGCATTTT.

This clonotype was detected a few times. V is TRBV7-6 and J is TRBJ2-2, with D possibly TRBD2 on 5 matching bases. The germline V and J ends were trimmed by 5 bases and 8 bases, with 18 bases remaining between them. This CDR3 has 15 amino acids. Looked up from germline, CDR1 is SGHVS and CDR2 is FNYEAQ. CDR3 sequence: CASSLASEGGGELFF. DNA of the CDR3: TGTGCCAGCAGCCTCGCTTCCGAGGGTGGGGGGGAGCTGTTTTTT.

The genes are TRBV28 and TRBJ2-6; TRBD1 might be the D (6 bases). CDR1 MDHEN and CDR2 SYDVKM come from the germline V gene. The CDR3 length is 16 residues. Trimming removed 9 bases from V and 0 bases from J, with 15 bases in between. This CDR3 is CASQKTGFSGANVLTF. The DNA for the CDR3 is TGTGCCAGTCAAAAGACAGGTTTCTCTGGGGCCAACGTCCTGACTTTC. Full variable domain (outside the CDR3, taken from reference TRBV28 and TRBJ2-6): DVKVTQSSRYLVKRTGEKVFLECVQDMDHENMFWYRQDPGLGLRLIYFSYDVKMKEKGDIPEGYSVSREKKERFSLILESASTNQTSMYLCASQKTGFSGANVLTFGAGSRLTVL.

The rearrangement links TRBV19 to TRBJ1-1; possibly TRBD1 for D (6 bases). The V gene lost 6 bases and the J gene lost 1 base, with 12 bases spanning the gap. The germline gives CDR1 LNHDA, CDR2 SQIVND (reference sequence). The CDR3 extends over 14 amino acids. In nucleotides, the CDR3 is TGTGCCAGTAGAAAGAGGGGGGGGAACACTGAAGCTTTCTTT. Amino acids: CASRKRGGNTEAFF.

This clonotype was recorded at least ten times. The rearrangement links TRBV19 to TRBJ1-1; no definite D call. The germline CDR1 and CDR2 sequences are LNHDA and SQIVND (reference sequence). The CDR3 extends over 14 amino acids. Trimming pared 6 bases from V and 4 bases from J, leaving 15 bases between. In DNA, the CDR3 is TGTGCCAGTAGCATCCGGGGAGCTGGCACTGAAGCTTTCTTT. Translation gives CASSIRGAGTEAFF.

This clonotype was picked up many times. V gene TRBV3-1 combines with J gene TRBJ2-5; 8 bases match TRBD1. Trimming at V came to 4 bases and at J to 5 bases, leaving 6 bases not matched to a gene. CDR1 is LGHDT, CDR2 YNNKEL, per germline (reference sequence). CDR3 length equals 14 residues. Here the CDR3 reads CASSLTGVGETQYF. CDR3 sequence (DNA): TGTGCCAGCAGCCTGACAGGGGTCGGGGAGACCCAGTACTTC.